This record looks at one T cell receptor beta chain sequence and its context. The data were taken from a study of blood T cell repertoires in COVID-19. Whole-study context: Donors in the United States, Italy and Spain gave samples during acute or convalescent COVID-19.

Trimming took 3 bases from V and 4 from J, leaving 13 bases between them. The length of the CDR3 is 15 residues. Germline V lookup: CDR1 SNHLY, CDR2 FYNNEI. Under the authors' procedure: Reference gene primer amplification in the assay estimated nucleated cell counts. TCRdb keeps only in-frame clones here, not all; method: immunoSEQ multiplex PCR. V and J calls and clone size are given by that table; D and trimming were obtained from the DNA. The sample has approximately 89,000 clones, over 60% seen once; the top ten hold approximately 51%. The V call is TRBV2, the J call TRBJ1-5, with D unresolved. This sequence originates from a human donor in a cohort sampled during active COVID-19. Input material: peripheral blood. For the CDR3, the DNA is TGTGCCAGCAGTGATTTAGAAGTCGGGAATCAGCCCCAGCATTTT. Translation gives CASSDLEVGNQPQHF.